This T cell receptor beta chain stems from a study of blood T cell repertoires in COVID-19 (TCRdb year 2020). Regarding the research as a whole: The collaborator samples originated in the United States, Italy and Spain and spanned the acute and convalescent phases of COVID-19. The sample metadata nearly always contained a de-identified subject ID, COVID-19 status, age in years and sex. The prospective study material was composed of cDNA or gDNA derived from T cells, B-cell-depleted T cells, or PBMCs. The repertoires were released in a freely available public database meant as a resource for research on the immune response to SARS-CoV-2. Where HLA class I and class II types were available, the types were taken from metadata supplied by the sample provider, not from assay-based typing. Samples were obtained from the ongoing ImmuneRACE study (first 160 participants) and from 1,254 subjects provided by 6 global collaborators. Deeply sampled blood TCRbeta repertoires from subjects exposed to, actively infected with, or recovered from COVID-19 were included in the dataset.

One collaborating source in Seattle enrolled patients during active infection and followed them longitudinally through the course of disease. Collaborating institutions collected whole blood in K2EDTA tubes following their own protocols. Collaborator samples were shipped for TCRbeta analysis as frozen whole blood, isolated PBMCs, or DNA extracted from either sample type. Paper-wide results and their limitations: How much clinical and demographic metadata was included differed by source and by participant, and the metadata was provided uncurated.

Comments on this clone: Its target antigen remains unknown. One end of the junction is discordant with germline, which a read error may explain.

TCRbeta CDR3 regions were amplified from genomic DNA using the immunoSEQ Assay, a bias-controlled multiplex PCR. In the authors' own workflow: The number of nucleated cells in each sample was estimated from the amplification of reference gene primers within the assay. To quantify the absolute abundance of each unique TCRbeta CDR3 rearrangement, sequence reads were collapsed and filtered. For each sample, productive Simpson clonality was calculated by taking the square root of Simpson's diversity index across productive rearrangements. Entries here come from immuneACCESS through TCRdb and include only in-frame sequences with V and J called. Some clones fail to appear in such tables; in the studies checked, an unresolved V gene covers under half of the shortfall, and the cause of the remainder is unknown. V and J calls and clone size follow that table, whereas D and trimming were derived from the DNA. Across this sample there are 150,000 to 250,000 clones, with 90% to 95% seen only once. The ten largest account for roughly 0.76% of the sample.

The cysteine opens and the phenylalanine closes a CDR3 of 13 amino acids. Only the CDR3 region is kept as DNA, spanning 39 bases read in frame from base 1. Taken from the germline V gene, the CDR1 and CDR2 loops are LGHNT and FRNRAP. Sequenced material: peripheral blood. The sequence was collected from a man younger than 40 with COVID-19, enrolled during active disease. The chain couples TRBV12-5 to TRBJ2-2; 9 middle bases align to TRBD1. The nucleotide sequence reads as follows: TGTGCTAGTGGTTTGGCCCTCTGGGACAGGGTGCTTTTT. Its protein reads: CASGLALWDRVLF.